Listed here are 30 T cell receptor beta chains from one sample, sequenced in a study of blood T cell repertoires in COVID-19. Data came from immunoSEQ multiplex PCR; TCRdb stores just in-frame clones and leaves some out. The profile covers 90,000 to 120,000 clones, with roughly 92% appearing a single time and around 5.7% taken by the ten largest. The sequencing input was peripheral blood. The receptors here all came from a man in his 70s with acute or convalescent COVID-19.

The rearrangement links TRBV7-2 to TRBJ1-5, with D possibly matching TRBD1 (5 bases). With 5 bases removed from V and 0 bases from J, the gap between germline ends came to 11 bases. This CDR3 contains 15 residues. Germline V gene sequence: CDR1 SGHTA, CDR2 FQGNSA. CDR3 region: CASSPGHLSNQPQHF. The CDR3 coding sequence is TGTGCCAGCAGCCCCGGACACCTTAGCAATCAGCCCCAGCATTTT.

The J gene is TRBJ2-1, the V gene TRBV5-4; 9 bases are shared with TRBD2. The V and J ends lost 2 bases and 9 bases, in that order; junction bases with no gene match: 6. Germline loops: CDR1 SGHNT, CDR2 YYREEE (reference sequence). The CDR3 covers 14 residues. CDR3 sequence: CASSFSGRGGEQFF. The CDR3 DNA reads as TGTGCCAGCAGCTTTAGCGGGAGAGGGGGTGAGCAGTTCTTC.

The chain has TRBV4-1 and TRBJ2-1; 12 positions agree with TRBD2. CDR3 length equals 19 residues. Per germline, CDR1 MGHRA and CDR2 YSYEKL. Germline trimming cut 0 bases from V and 7 bases from J; bases unmatched to any gene: 13. The CDR3 sequence: CASSQDRATSGRWSNEQFF. The CDR3 nucleotides read TGCGCCAGCAGCCAAGATCGGGCTACTAGCGGGAGGTGGTCGAATGAGCAGTTCTTC.

V gene TRBV9 combines with J gene TRBJ1-2; the match to TRBD1 covers 7 bases. This CDR3 has 15 residues. Germline assignment: CDR1 SGDLS and CDR2 YYNGEE. V shed 0 bases, J shed 5 bases, and the junction held 7 bases outside the gene matches. This chain's CDR3 is CASSVGQGMSYGYTF. In nucleotides, the CDR3 is TGTGCCAGCAGCGTAGGACAGGGTATGAGTTATGGCTACACCTTC.

This chain links TRBV19 with TRBJ1-4; D not certain. Trimming removed 2 bases from V and 0 bases from J, with 7 bases in between. The length of the CDR3 is 15 residues. Germline V gene data show CDR1 as LNHDA and CDR2 as SQIVND (reference sequence). This CDR3 is CASSIRQATNEKLFF. The CDR3 DNA sequence: TGTGCCAGTAGTATAAGGCAGGCAACTAATGAAAAACTGTTTTTT.

The genes are TRBV5-1 and TRBJ1-6; 8 nucleotides line up with TRBD1. The CDR3 consists of 16 residues. Trimming cost V 0 bases and J 8 bases; bases outside gene matches: 7. Per the germline V gene, CDR1 is SGHRS and CDR2 is YFSETQ. As DNA, the CDR3 is TGCGCCAGCAGCTTGGGCCAGGGGGCTCGGGATTCACCCCTCCACTTT. This translates into CASSLGQGARDSPLHF.

The rearrangement uses TRBV18 and TRBJ1-1, with D possibly being TRBD1 (6 bases). Trimming removed 1 base at V and 4 bases at J, with 10 bases between. From germline, CDR1 is KGHSH and CDR2 LQKENI. The CDR3 is 14 residues long. CDR3: CASSPQGEGTEAFF. The DNA of the CDR3 is TGTGCCAGCTCACCACAGGGGGAAGGCACTGAAGCTTTCTTT.

The genes are TRBV25-1 and TRBJ2-7; D is unclear. The CDR3 is 11 residues long. The germline V gene encodes CDR1 MGHDK and CDR2 SYGVNS. Trimming pared 6 bases from V and 1 base from J, leaving 4 bases between. The DNA for the CDR3 is TGTGCCAGCAGCCTTTCCTACGAGCAGTACTTC. This codes for CASSLSYEQYF.

The chain links TRBV4-1 to TRBJ2-1; D remains ambiguous. CDR1 is MGHRA and CDR2 is YSYEKL in the germline V gene. Deletions cut 0 bases from V and 10 bases from J, with 7 bases between. This CDR3 is built from 12 residues. The CDR3 sequence is CASSQDVTEQFF. The CDR3 DNA is TGCGCCAGCAGCCAAGATGTTACAGAGCAGTTCTTC.

The chain recombines TRBV6-5 with TRBJ2-7; D may be TRBD2 (6 bases). Germline V gene data show CDR1 as MNHEY and CDR2 as SVGAGI. With 2 bases removed from V and 6 bases from J, the gap between germline ends came to 8 bases. The length of the CDR3 is 12 residues. The CDR3 sequence: CASSYNGGEQYF. CDR3 nucleotides: TGTGCCAGCAGTTACAACGGGGGCGAGCAGTACTTC.

The chain is built from TRBV5-1 and TRBJ2-3; 10 nucleotides line up with TRBD2. The ends lost 7 bases at V and 5 bases at J; junction bases unmatched: 16. This CDR3 spans 17 amino acids. CDR1 is SGHRS, CDR2 YFSETQ, per germline. This chain's CDR3 is CASPPGLATTEGDTQYF. DNA for the CDR3: TGCGCCAGCCCTCCGGGACTAGCGACTACCGAAGGAGATACGCAGTATTTT.

V usage is TRBV11-2 and J usage is TRBJ1-1; 11 nucleotides align to TRBD1. The V gene's germline CDR1 is SGHAT and CDR2 FQNNGV. The CDR3 runs to 15 residues. J gave up 3 bases and V 5 bases, and 5 bases lay outside the gene matches. CDR3 region: CASSGRDRGDTEAFF. CDR3 DNA: TGTGCCAGCAGCGGCCGGGACAGGGGGGACACTGAAGCTTTCTTT.

V is TRBV5-1 and J is TRBJ2-1; no clear D. CDR3 length: 13 amino acids. CDR1 SGHRS and CDR2 YFSETQ come from the germline V gene. The V and J ends lost 1 base and 2 bases respectively, with 4 bases between them. CDR3 DNA: TGCGCCAGCAGCTTGACAGCCTACAATGAGCAGTTCTTC. Its translation is CASSLTAYNEQFF.

V is TRBV4-1 and J is TRBJ2-7; TRBD1 agrees at 10 bases. CDR1 is MGHRA and CDR2 is YSYEKL in the germline V gene. Trimming at V came to 1 base and at J to 3 bases, leaving 6 bases not matched to a gene. This CDR3 has 16 amino acids. In DNA, the CDR3 is TGCGCCAGCAGCCAAGGACAGGGGGCGATGAACTACGAGCAGTACTTC. Its protein product is CASSQGQGAMNYEQYF.

The chain recombines TRBV19 with TRBJ2-2; no clear D. The CDR3 spans 17 residues. V lost 0 bases and J lost 6, with 17 bases in between. Germline CDR1 reads LNHDA; CDR2 reads SQIVND (reference sequence). The CDR3: CASSIDHVFLTSGELFF. The CDR3, as DNA: TGTGCCAGTAGTATAGATCACGTATTCCTTACTTCCGGGGAGCTGTTTTTT. Combining the CDR3 with reference TRBV19 and TRBJ2-2 gives the whole variable domain DGGITQSPKYLFRKEGQNVTLSCEQNLNHDAMYWYRQDPGQGLRLIYYSQIVNDFQKGDIAEGYSVSREKKESFPLTVTSAQKNPTAFYLCASSIDHVFLTSGELFFGEGSRLTVL.

The CDR3 DNA reads as TGTGCCAGCAGCGCCCCGACTAGCGGGTGGGGCGGGGAGCTGTTTTTT. It encodes CASSAPTSGWGGELFF. The J gene is TRBJ2-2, the V gene TRBV9; 10 bases are shared with TRBD2. The V and J ends lost 3 bases and 7 bases, in that order; junction bases with no gene match: 9. This CDR3 spans 16 amino acids. Germline-derived CDR1 and CDR2 are SGDLS and YYNGEE.

The chain couples TRBV29-1 to TRBJ2-6; weak D call: TRBD2 (7 bases). Germline CDR1 reads SQVTM; CDR2 reads ANQGSEA. V lost 5 bases, J lost 3 bases, and 14 bases lay in between. There are 15 residues in the CDR3. DNA of the CDR3: TGCAGCGTTTTAGAGGGGGGGCGTGGGGCCAACGTCCTGACTTTC. Translated, it gives CSVLEGGRGANVLTF.

The chain links TRBV7-9 to TRBJ2-7; 14 bases agree with TRBD2. Trimming cost V 1 base and J 5 bases; bases outside gene matches: 4. Germline V CDR1 and CDR2: SEHNR, FQNEAQ (reference sequence). This CDR3 contains 16 residues. CDR3 sequence (DNA): TGTGCCAGCAGCTTAGGACTAGCGGGAGGGCCCGACGAGCAGTACTTC. Protein product: CASSLGLAGGPDEQYF.

The chain recombines TRBV19 with TRBJ2-3; D ambiguous. The CDR3 totals 13 residues. Per germline, CDR1 LNHDA and CDR2 SQIVND (reference sequence). V was clipped by 7 bases and J by 2 bases, with 10 bases between them. The CDR3 loop is CASNGRFTDTQYF. DNA for the CDR3: TGTGCCAGTAATGGCAGGTTCACAGATACGCAGTATTTT.

This chain connects TRBV27 to TRBJ2-1, with a weak D call TRBD1 (5 bases). The germline V gene encodes CDR1 MNHEY and CDR2 SMNVEV (reference sequence). The V end was cut by 6 bases, the J end by 9 bases, with 18 bases between. The CDR3 extends over 14 amino acids. The CDR3 protein is CASSSPLGAREQFF. CDR3 nucleotides: TGTGCCAGCAGCAGTCCCCTTGGGGCCCGTGAGCAGTTCTTC.

This clone was counted once. CDR3 sequence: CASSTDRLEAFF. CDR3 nucleotide sequence: TGTGCCAGCAGTACCGACAGGCTTGAAGCTTTCTTT. The V gene is TRBV6-6, the J gene TRBJ1-1; possible D gene TRBD1, 6 bases. Germline V gene sequence: CDR1 MNHNY, CDR2 SVGAGI (reference sequence). The CDR3 length is 12 residues. Trimming took 5 bases from V and 7 from J, leaving 11 bases between them.

This clone turned up a few times. CDR3 nucleotide sequence: TGCGCCAGCCGAGCTGGACTAGCGGTCTACGAGCAGTACTTC. This encodes CASRAGLAVYEQYF. The gene calls are TRBV10-2 and TRBJ2-7; 10 bases agree with TRBD2. After removal of 8 bases from V and 3 bases from J, the junction contained 7 bases not matched to a gene. This CDR3 region has 14 residues. Germline V gene lookup returns CDR1 WSHSY and CDR2 SAAADI.

This clone was found once. The gene calls are TRBV2 and TRBJ2-7, with 9 bases aligning to TRBD2. J lost 2 bases, V lost 3 bases, and 11 bases had no gene match. The CDR3 has 17 residues. Germline-derived CDR1 and CDR2 are SNHLY and FYNNEI. CDR3 sequence: CASSDLASGALTYEQYF. In nucleotides, the CDR3 is TGTGCCAGCAGTGATTTGGCTAGCGGGGCACTAACCTACGAGCAGTACTTC. Full variable domain (remainder filled in from reference TRBV2 and TRBJ2-7): EPEVTQTPSHQVTQMGQEVILRCVPISNHLYFYWYRQILGQKVEFLVSFYNNEISEKSEIFDDQFSVERPDGSNFTLKIRSTKLEDSAMYFCASSDLASGALTYEQYFGPGTRLTVT.

The genes are TRBV27 and TRBJ1-1, with 8 bases fitting TRBD1. The junction had 6 bases not matched to a gene; V was cut back by 2 bases and J by 7 bases. The CDR3 sequence is 14 residues long. The germline V gene has CDR1 MNHEY and CDR2 SMNVEV (reference sequence). CDR3 loop: CASSLGAGGDEAFF. DNA for the CDR3: TGTGCCAGCAGTTTAGGGGCAGGGGGCGATGAAGCTTTCTTT.

The gene calls are TRBV7-2 and TRBJ2-3; TRBD2 might be the D (5 bases). CDR3 length: 16 residues. The germline CDR1 and CDR2 sequences are SGHTA and FQGNSA. Trimming took 5 bases from V and 4 from J, leaving 19 bases between them. CDR3: CASSPGWGTRADTQYF. DNA of the CDR3: TGTGCCAGCAGCCCCGGGTGGGGTACGAGGGCAGATACGCAGTATTTT.

A few counts support this clone. V gene TRBV19 combines with J gene TRBJ2-7; the match to TRBD2 covers 10 bases. The CDR3 consists of 15 residues. J lost 3 bases, V lost 6 bases, and 8 bases had no gene match. In germline, CDR1 is LNHDA, CDR2 SQIVND (reference sequence). The CDR3 protein is CASSLAGTSVYEQYF. In nucleotides, the CDR3 is TGTGCCAGTAGCCTAGCTGGGACTAGCGTCTACGAGCAGTACTTC.

The chain links TRBV30 to TRBJ2-2; D possibly corresponds to TRBD2 (6 bases). CDR3 length: 14 amino acids. Trimming cost V 3 bases and J 2 bases, with 10 bases left between them. Germline CDR1 is GTSNPN and CDR2 is SVGIG (reference sequence). The CDR3 sequence: CAWRGGVNTGELFF. As DNA, the CDR3 is TGTGCCTGGAGAGGAGGGGTAAACACCGGGGAGCTGTTTTTT.

V gene TRBV7-3 combines with J gene TRBJ2-6, with unresolved D. V was cut by 5 bases and J by 0 bases, with 11 bases left in between. From germline, CDR1 is SGHTA and CDR2 FQGTGA. The CDR3 is made up of 16 amino acids. The CDR3 DNA is TGTGCCAGCAGCCCCCAACCCAGCTCTGGGGCCAACGTCCTGACTTTC. Protein sequence: CASSPQPSSGANVLTF.

The rearrangement uses TRBV29-1 and TRBJ1-1; D gene uncertain. The germline gives CDR1 SQVTM, CDR2 ANQGSEA. The CDR3 consists of 12 residues. V was pared by 4 bases and J by 1 base, with 7 bases between. CDR3 in DNA: TGCAGCGTTGTAAGACAGAACACTGAAGCTTTCTTT. Translation: CSVVRQNTEAFF.

About this clone: Sequence at one end of the junction differs from germline and may be a read error. The chain employs TRBV6-2 or TRBV6-3 and TRBJ2-5, with 7 nucleotides matching TRBD2. Per germline, CDR1 MNHEY and CDR2 SVGEGT. This CDR3 has 12 amino acids. CDR3 sequence reads: CASSYVLGLLHF. The CDR3 nucleotides read TGTGCCAGCAGTTACGTCTTGGGACTATTGCACTTC.